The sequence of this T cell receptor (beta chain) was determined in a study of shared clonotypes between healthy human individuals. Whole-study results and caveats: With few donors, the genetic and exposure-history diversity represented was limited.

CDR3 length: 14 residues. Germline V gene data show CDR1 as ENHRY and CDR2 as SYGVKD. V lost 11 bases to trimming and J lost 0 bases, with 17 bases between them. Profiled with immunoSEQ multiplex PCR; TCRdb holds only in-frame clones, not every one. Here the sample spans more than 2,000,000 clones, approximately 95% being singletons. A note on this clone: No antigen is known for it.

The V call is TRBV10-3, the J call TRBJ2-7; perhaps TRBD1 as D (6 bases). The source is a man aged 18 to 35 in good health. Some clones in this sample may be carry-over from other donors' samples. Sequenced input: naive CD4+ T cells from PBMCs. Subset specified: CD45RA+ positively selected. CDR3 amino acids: CAGSTGQASYEQYF. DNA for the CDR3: TGTGCCGGATCCACGGGACAAGCCTCCTACGAGCAGTACTTC.